This T cell receptor beta chain was recorded in a study of CD4 T cells in relation to SARS-CoV-2 and coronaviruses listed by TCRdb under 2021. Notes on the research overall: In the ViraFEST assay, PBMCs were cultured with antigen for nine to ten days, after which TCR beta CDR3s were sequenced to identify clonal expansions specific to the antigen. The negative reference condition was either a culture with an HIV-1 Nef peptide pool or a culture with no peptide. Patient-derived lymphoblastoid cell lines were used to map the HLA restriction of shared crossreactive spike epitopes. At the level of individual TCR clonotypes, the study measured memory CD4+ T cell crossreactivity between SARS-CoV-2 spike protein and common cold coronavirus spike proteins. Samples from three pre-COVID donors and the naive versus memory experiments were sequenced with the Adaptive Biotechnologies TCR-sequencing kit; other data were Illumina-based. A different, Illumina-based TCR-beta assay was used to sequence expansion assays from other donors in the study.

Of note for this clone: Its target antigen remains unknown. No much larger clone exists at a distance of one base, and base qualities are not known.

Germline trimming: 4 bases from V, 2 bases from J; junction bases outside gene matches: 7. The germline V gene (reference sequence) provides CDR1 MNHEY and CDR2 SMNVEV. The CDR3 numbers 16 residues from cysteine through phenylalanine. Just CDR3 DNA is preserved here, 48 bases in frame from base 1. CD4+ T cells from unexposed donors were collected before the COVID-19 pandemic (2011-2018). After 10 days of culture, CD4+ T cells were isolated with the EasySep CD4+ T cell isolation kit. Unexposed donor CD4+ T cells were tested for reactivity to SARS-CoV-2 S and N and four common cold coronavirus spike pools, as cell number allowed. Each well received millions of PBMCs, cultured in IMDM supplemented with 5% human AB serum and roughly 9.5 IU/ml IL-2. Half of the culture medium was replaced with fresh IL-2-containing medium on days 3 and 7. In general, triplicate replicate wells were used for every peptide culture condition. The leukapheresis product used for the unexposed donors was purchased from a commercial source. Ficoll-Paque PLUS gradient centrifugation was used to isolate PBMCs from either whole blood or leukapheresis product. PBMCs were either cryopreserved at -140°C or used fresh in the expansion assay. The QIAamp Micro DNA Kit was used to extract genomic DNA from the CD4+ T cells.

The method behind the library was the immunoSEQ multiplex PCR assay. As for the original processing: During preprocessing, nonproductive sequences were removed, as were CDR3s that did not start with C, did not end with F or W, or were shorter than 7 amino acids. Antigen-specific clonotypes were called with the MANAFEST web app on the basis of expansion relative to the reference and to other culture wells. A clone was considered positive if significant expansion relative to the reference culture was observed in 2 of 3 replicate wells at an FDR below 0.05. Positive clones also required significant expansion versus all other tandem wells and an odds ratio above 5. CDR3 homology was measured as pairwise Levenshtein distance, computed with the stringdist R package after trimming three terminal residues from each end. The table was pulled from immuneACCESS by TCRdb, which kept in-frame rearrangements only. Such tables lose some clones; where checked, under half of the loss comes from unresolved V genes, and the rest has no known cause. V, J and clone size derive from that table, while D and trimming were established from the DNA sequence. The sample profile shows 15,000 to 25,000 clones; 70% to 80% of them were found once. The ten largest clones represent about 23% of the sample.

Findings and caveats that apply to the study as a whole: Significantly weaker SARS-CoV-2-driven expansion was shown by crossreactive clones than by monoreactive clones, consistent with antigenic imprinting. Small numbers of patients and of tested TCRs limited the study. No donor contributed both pre-pandemic and post-infection samples, which limited tracing the source of pre-existing responses. Memory CD4+ clonotypes crossrecognizing SARS-CoV-2 and at least one common cold coronavirus spike were found in 55% to 75% of donors. Because the crossreactivity analysis focused on spike protein, crossreactivity against other viral proteins was not assessed.

The chain links TRBV27 with TRBJ1-3, with 8 bases aligning to TRBD1. This receptor was obtained from a human donor in good health. Source material: CD4+ T cells from PBMCs, cultured in vitro. The CDR3 amino acid sequence is: CASSSGQAYAGNTIYF. The DNA reads as follows: TGTGCCAGCAGTTCGGGACAGGCATACGCTGGAAACACCATATATTTT.